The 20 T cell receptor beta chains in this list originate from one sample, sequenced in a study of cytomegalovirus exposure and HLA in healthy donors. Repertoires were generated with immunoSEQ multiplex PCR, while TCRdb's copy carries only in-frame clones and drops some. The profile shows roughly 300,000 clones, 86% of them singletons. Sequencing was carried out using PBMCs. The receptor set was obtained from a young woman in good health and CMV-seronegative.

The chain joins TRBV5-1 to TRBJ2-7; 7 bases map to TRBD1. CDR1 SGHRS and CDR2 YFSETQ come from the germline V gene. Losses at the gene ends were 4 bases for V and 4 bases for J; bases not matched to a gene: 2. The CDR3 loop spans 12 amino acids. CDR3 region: CASSPTGYEQYF. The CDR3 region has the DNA TGCGCCAGCAGCCCGACAGGGTACGAGCAGTACTTC.

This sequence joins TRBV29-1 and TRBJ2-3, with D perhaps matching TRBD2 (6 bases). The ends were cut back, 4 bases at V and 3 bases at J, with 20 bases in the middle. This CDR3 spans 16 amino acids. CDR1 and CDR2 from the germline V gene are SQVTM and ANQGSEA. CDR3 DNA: TGCAGCGTTGTATCTTTGAGGGAGGTTCTGACAGATACGCAGTATTTT. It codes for CSVVSLREVLTDTQYF.

This chain's CDR3 is CASSFGGDYEQYF. The CDR3 DNA sequence: TGTGCCAGCAGCTTCGGCGGAGACTACGAGCAGTACTTC. V is TRBV7-9 and J is TRBJ2-7; D ambiguous. Germline CDR1 and CDR2: SEHNR and FQNEAQ (reference sequence). This CDR3 spans 13 amino acids. Trimming cost V 3 bases and J 3 bases, with 9 bases left between them.

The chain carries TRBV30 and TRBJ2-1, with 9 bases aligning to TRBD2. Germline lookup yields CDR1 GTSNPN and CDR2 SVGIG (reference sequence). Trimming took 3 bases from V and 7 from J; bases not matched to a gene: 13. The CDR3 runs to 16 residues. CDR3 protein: CAWSHGGGRASNEQFF. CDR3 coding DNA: TGTGCCTGGAGCCACGGGGGCGGGAGGGCAAGTAATGAGCAGTTCTTC.

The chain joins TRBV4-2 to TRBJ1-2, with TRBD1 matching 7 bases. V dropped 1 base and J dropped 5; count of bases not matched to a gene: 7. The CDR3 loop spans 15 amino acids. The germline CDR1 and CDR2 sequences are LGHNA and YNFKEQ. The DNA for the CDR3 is TGTGCCAGCAGCCAAGTGGGCCAGGGGGGATATGGCTACACCTTC. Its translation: CASSQVGQGGYGYTF.

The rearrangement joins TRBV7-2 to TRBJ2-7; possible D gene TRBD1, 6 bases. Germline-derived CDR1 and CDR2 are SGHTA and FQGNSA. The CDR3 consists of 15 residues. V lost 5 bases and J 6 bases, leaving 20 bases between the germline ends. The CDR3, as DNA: TGTGCCAGCAGCCCCCAGACCGGGACAAAGGGCGAGCAGTACTTC. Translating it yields CASSPQTGTKGEQYF.

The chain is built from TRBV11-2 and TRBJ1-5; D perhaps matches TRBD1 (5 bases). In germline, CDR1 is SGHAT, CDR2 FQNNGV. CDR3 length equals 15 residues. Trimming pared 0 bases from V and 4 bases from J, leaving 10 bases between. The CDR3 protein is CASSLDGTLNQPQHF. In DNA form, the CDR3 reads TGTGCCAGCAGCTTAGACGGGACTCTTAATCAGCCCCAGCATTTT. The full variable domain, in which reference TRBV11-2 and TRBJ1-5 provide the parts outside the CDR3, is EAGVAQSPRYKIIEKRQSVAFWCNPISGHATLYWYQQILGQGPKLLIQFQNNGVVDDSQLPKDRFSAERLKGVDSTLKIQPAKLEDSAVYLCASSLDGTLNQPQHFGDGTRLSIL.

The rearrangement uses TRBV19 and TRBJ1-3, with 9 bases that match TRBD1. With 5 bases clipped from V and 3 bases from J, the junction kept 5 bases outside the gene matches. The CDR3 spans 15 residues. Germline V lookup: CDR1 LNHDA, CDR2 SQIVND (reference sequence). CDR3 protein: CASSYGTGLGNTIYF. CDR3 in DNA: TGTGCCAGTAGTTACGGGACAGGGCTTGGAAACACCATATATTTT.

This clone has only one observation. The CDR3 loop is CASSPQGALGYGYTF. Here the CDR3 DNA reads TGTGCCAGCAGTCCTCAGGGGGCATTGGGCTATGGCTACACCTTC. The chain recombines TRBV6-5 with TRBJ1-2; 8 positions match TRBD1. This CDR3 region has 15 residues. Germline trimming cut 5 bases from V and 4 bases from J; bases unmatched to any gene: 9. Germline CDR1 and CDR2: MNHEY and SVGAGI.

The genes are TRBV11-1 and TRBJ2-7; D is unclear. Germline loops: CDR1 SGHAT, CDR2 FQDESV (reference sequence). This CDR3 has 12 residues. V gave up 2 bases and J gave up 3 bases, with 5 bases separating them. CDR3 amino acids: CASSLNGYEQYF. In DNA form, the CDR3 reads TGTGCCAGCAGCTTAAACGGCTACGAGCAGTACTTC.

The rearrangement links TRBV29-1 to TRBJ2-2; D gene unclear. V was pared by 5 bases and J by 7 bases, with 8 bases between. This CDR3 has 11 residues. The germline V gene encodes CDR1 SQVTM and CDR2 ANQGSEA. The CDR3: CSVRRSGELFF. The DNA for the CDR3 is TGCAGCGTTAGGCGGAGCGGGGAGCTGTTTTTT.

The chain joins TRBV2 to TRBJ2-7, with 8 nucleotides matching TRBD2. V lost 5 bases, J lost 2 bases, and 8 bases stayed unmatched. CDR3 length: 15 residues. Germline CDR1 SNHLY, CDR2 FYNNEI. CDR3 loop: CASSPLAGETYEQYF. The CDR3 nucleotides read TGTGCCAGCAGTCCTCTAGCGGGTGAAACCTACGAGCAGTACTTC. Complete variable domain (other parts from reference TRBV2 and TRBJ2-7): EPEVTQTPSHQVTQMGQEVILRCVPISNHLYFYWYRQILGQKVEFLVSFYNNEISEKSEIFDDQFSVERPDGSNFTLKIRSTKLEDSAMYFCASSPLAGETYEQYFGPGTRLTVT.

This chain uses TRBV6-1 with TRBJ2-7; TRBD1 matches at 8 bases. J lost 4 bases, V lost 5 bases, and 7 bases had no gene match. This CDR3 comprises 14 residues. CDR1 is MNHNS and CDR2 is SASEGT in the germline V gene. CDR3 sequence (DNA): TGTGCCAGCAGTTTACGGACAGGGTCGTACGAGCAGTACTTC. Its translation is CASSLRTGSYEQYF.

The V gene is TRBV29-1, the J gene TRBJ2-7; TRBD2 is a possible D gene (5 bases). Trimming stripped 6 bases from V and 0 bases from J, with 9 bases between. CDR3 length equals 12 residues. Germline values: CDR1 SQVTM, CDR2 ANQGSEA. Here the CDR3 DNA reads TGCAGCGTGCAAGCGGCCTCCTACGAGCAGTACTTC. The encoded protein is CSVQAASYEQYF.

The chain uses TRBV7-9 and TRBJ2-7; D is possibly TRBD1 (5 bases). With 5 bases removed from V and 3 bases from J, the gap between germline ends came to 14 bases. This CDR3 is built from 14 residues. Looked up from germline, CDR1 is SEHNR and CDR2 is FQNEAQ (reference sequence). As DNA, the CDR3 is TGTGCCAGCAGCCCCCCAGGGCTTGTCTACGAGCAGTACTTC. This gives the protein CASSPPGLVYEQYF.

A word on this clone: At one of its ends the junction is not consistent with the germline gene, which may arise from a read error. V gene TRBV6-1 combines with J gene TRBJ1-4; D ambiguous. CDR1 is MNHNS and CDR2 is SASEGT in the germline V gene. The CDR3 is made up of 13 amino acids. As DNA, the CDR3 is TGTGCCAGCAGTGTGTGGACTTTTACCACTTCGATATTT. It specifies CASSVWTFTTSIF.

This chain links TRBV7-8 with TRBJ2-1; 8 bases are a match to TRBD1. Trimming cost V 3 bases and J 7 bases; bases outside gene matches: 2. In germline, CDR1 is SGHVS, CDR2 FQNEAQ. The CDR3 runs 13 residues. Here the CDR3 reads CASSFGQGNEQFF. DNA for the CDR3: TGTGCCAGCAGCTTCGGACAGGGAAATGAGCAGTTCTTC.

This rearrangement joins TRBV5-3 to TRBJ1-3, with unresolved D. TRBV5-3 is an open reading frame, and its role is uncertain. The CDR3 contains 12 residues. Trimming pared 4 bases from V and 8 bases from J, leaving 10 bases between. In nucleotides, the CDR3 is TGTGCCAGAAGCGCTTGGGAGTACACCATATATTTT. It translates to CARSAWEYTIYF.

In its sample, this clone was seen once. CDR3 DNA: TGCGCCAGCAGCCCAGCAGGGACAGACCTGTCTGGGGCCAACGTCCTGACTTTC. It encodes CASSPAGTDLSGANVLTF. The rearrangement links TRBV4-1 to TRBJ2-6, with 7 bases aligning to TRBD1. Per the germline V gene, CDR1 is MGHRA and CDR2 is YSYEKL. The CDR3 runs 18 residues. The J segment lost 1 base and the V segment lost 4 bases, leaving 10 bases of the junction unmatched.

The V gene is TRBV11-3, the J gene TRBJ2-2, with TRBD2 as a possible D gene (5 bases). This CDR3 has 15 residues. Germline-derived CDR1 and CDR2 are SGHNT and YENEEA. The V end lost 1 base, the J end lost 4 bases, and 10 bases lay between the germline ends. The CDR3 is CASSLGGPSTGELFF. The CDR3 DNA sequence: TGTGCCAGCAGCTTAGGAGGGCCGAGCACCGGGGAGCTGTTTTTT. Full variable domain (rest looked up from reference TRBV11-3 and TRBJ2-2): EAGVVQSPRYKIIEKKQPVAFWCNPISGHNTLYWYLQNLGQGPELLIRYENEEAVDDSQLPKDRFSAERLKGVDSTLKIQPAELGDSAVYLCASSLGGPSTGELFFGEGSRLTVL.